The 22 T cell receptor beta chains reported below all come from one sample, sequenced in a study of blood T cell repertoires in COVID-19. Profiled with immunoSEQ multiplex PCR; TCRdb holds only in-frame clones, not every one. The data contain approximately 260,000 clones, 80% to 90% of them seen just once; the ten biggest clones take up approximately 11%. Sample: peripheral blood. The receptors shown here come from a woman aged 70-85 years with acute or convalescent COVID-19.

The CDR3 sequence: CASSPKTGDGYTF. In DNA form, the CDR3 reads TGTGCCAGCTCACCGAAGACAGGGGATGGCTACACCTTC. This chain links TRBV18 with TRBJ1-2; TRBD1 matches at 8 bases. CDR1 and CDR2 (germline): KGHSH, LQKENI. The V gene end was trimmed by 3 bases and the J gene end by 6 bases; junction bases not matched to a gene: 3. This CDR3 has 13 amino acids. Complete variable domain (other parts from reference TRBV18 and TRBJ1-2): NAGVMQNPRHLVRRRGQEARLRCSPMKGHSHVYWYRQLPEEGLKFMVYLQKENIIDESGMPKERFSAEFPKEGPSILRIQQVVRGDSAAYFCASSPKTGDGYTFGSGTRLTVV.

The chain carries TRBV6-1 and TRBJ1-4, with a weak D call TRBD1 (5 bases). Trimming took 1 base from V and 3 from J, leaving 9 bases between them. The CDR3 has 15 residues. Germline V gene sequence: CDR1 MNHNS, CDR2 SASEGT. CDR3 loop: CASSEVWGSNEKLFF. In nucleotides, the CDR3 is TGTGCCAGCAGTGAAGTATGGGGCTCTAATGAAAAACTGTTTTTT.

The V gene is TRBV5-1, the J gene TRBJ1-2; possibly TRBD1 for D (5 bases). Trimming took 6 bases from V and 2 from J, leaving 11 bases between them. Germline CDR1 reads SGHRS; CDR2 reads YFSETQ. This CDR3 spans 13 amino acids. The CDR3 nucleotides read TGCGCCAGCACCTCAGGGTCCAACTATGGCTACACCTTC. The encoded protein is CASTSGSNYGYTF.

The chain combines TRBV11-3 with TRBJ2-2; D gene uncertain. The CDR3 totals 13 residues. Trimming left V 3 bases short and J 5 bases short, with 7 bases between. Germline loops: CDR1 SGHNT, CDR2 YENEEA. The CDR3 is CASSFQWTGELFF. CDR3 coding DNA: TGTGCCAGCAGCTTCCAGTGGACCGGGGAGCTGTTTTTT.

The chain is built from TRBV2 and TRBJ2-7; 7 bases are shared with TRBD2. Germline V CDR1 and CDR2: SNHLY, FYNNEI. There are 14 residues in the CDR3. Unmatched junction bases numbered 9, after V lost 8 bases and J lost 2 bases. The DNA of the CDR3 is TGTGCCAGCGGGAGGGGTATCCCGACCTACGAGCAGTACTTC. It codes for CASGRGIPTYEQYF.

The V call is TRBV19, the J call TRBJ1-1; TRBD1 matches at 7 bases. From germline, CDR1 is LNHDA and CDR2 SQIVND (reference sequence). J was trimmed by 6 bases and V by 6 bases; bases with no gene match: 7. The CDR3 length is 13 residues. The CDR3 reads CASSRQGIAEAFF. CDR3 coding DNA: TGTGCCAGTAGCCGACAGGGCATAGCTGAAGCTTTCTTT.

The genes are TRBV5-1 and TRBJ1-3; D is possibly TRBD1 (5 bases). This CDR3 is 14 amino acids long. Trimming took 2 bases from V and 3 from J, leaving 9 bases between them. The germline V gene has CDR1 SGHRS and CDR2 YFSETQ. CDR3: CASSLAGRGNTIYF. The CDR3 nucleotides are TGCGCCAGCAGCTTAGCAGGGCGTGGAAACACCATATATTTT.

This clone was detected only a few times. The gene calls are TRBV9 and TRBJ2-5; 8 nucleotides line up with TRBD2. The ends lost 3 bases at V and 3 bases at J; junction bases unmatched: 7. The CDR3 length is 15 residues. Per the germline V gene, CDR1 is SGDLS and CDR2 is YYNGEE. CDR3 residues: CASSGGLGGEETQYF. CDR3 nucleotides: TGTGCCAGCAGCGGGGGACTAGGAGGGGAAGAGACCCAGTACTTC.

The genes are TRBV4-2 and TRBJ2-1, with 13 bases identical to TRBD2. The CDR3 totals 16 residues. Germline V lookup: CDR1 LGHNA, CDR2 YNFKEQ. The ends lost 3 bases at V and 6 bases at J; junction bases unmatched: 5. The CDR3 reads CASSQEWTSGGNEQFF. CDR3 bases: TGTGCCAGCAGCCAGGAGTGGACTAGCGGGGGCAATGAGCAGTTCTTC.

This clone was counted once. The chain couples TRBV29-1 to TRBJ1-4; D perhaps matches TRBD1 (5 bases). The germline V gene encodes CDR1 SQVTM and CDR2 ANQGSEA. The CDR3 consists of 13 residues. The V and J ends lost 4 bases and 3 bases respectively, with 9 bases between them. This CDR3 reads CSVGGGANEKLFF. For the CDR3, the DNA is TGCAGCGTTGGGGGGGGAGCTAATGAAAAACTGTTTTTT.

The chain recombines TRBV27 with TRBJ1-1; D gene ambiguous. This CDR3 comprises 13 residues. The germline V gene has CDR1 MNHEY and CDR2 SMNVEV (reference sequence). With 5 bases removed from V and 4 bases from J, the gap between germline ends came to 11 bases. The chain's CDR3 is CASSLTDSTEAFF. The CDR3 DNA reads TGTGCCAGCAGTCTTACGGACTCCACTGAAGCTTTCTTT.

This rearrangement joins TRBV14 to TRBJ1-5; unclear D gene. Between the trimmed V and J ends, which lost 5 bases and 0 bases, there was a span of 8 bases. The CDR3 spans 14 residues. Germline CDR1 is SGHDN and CDR2 is FVKESK. The CDR3 region is CASSDGNSNQPQHF. The CDR3 nucleotides read TGTGCCAGCAGCGACGGGAATAGCAATCAGCCCCAGCATTTT.

This clone was counted between two and nine times. V usage is TRBV11-3 and J usage is TRBJ2-2; 10 bases are shared with TRBD2. Germline V lookup: CDR1 SGHNT, CDR2 YENEEA. The V segment lost 1 base and the J segment 4 bases; nucleotides outside the gene matches: 0. The CDR3 totals 15 residues. CDR3 nucleotides: TGTGCCAGCAGCTTAGGACTAGCGGGCACCGGGGAGCTGTTTTTT. Amino acids: CASSLGLAGTGELFF.

CDR3 coding DNA: TGCGCCAGCAGCCGAAATTCAGATAATTCACCCCTCCACTTT. This translates into CASSRNSDNSPLHF. The J gene is TRBJ1-6, the V gene TRBV5-1; D is uncertain. Trimming removed 4 bases at V and 5 bases at J, with 10 bases between. Germline CDR1 SGHRS, CDR2 YFSETQ. CDR3 length equals 14 residues.

This chain links TRBV7-8 with TRBJ2-1, with 8 bases fitting TRBD2. In germline, CDR1 is SGHVS, CDR2 FQNEAQ. Trimming at V came to 3 bases and at J to 8 bases, leaving 6 bases not matched to a gene. This CDR3 is built from 14 residues. The CDR3 region has the DNA TGTGCCAGCAGCTTCCCGGGGGGGGGCGATGAGCAGTTCTTC. It specifies CASSFPGGGDEQFF. The whole variable domain, filled in from reference TRBV7-8 and TRBJ2-1, reads GAGVSQSPRYKVAKRGQDVALRCDPISGHVSLFWYQQALGQGPEFLTYFQNEAQLDKSGLPSDRFFAERPEGSVSTLKIQRTQQEDSAVYLCASSFPGGGDEQFFGPGTRLTVL.

The CDR3 bases are TGTGCCAGTAGTGGGGACTCCTCCTACGAGCAGTACTTC. Translation gives CASSGDSSYEQYF. J is TRBJ2-7 and V is TRBV19, with D possibly TRBD2 on 6 matching bases. V shed 5 bases and J shed 0 bases, with 8 bases lying between them. The germline gives CDR1 LNHDA, CDR2 SQIVND (reference sequence). The CDR3 runs to 13 residues.

J is TRBJ1-1 and V is TRBV2; 7 nucleotides match TRBD1. Germline CDR1 is SNHLY and CDR2 is FYNNEI. J lost 5 bases, V lost 6 bases, and 9 bases had no gene match. The CDR3 covers 14 residues. Here the CDR3 DNA reads TGTGCCAGCAGGGAGAGGGGGCGGGCGACTGAAGCTTTCTTT. Translation: CASRERGRATEAFF.

Only one count was recorded for this clone. V usage is TRBV10-1 and J usage is TRBJ2-7; tentative D call: TRBD1 (6 bases). Trimming shortened V by 10 bases and J by 3 bases, and 19 bases separated the two germline ends. The CDR3 is 14 residues long. Germline V gene lookup returns CDR1 WNHNN and CDR2 SYGVQD (reference sequence). CDR3: CAIHHLDRIYEQYF. The DNA of the CDR3 is TGCGCCATCCACCATCTCGACAGGATCTACGAGCAGTACTTC.

The CDR3, as DNA: TGTGCCAGCAGTCACCGGACTAGTACGGGGGTGAATACGCAGTATTTT. It specifies CASSHRTSTGVNTQYF. The genes are TRBV14 and TRBJ2-3; 7 nucleotides agree with TRBD2. Per the germline V gene, CDR1 is SGHDN and CDR2 is FVKESK. V was pared by 6 bases and J by 7 bases, with 16 bases of the junction left unmatched. CDR3 length: 16 amino acids.

The chain joins TRBV5-4 to TRBJ1-2; no clear D gene. The germline CDR1 and CDR2 sequences are SGHNT and YYREEE (reference sequence). The CDR3 contains 14 residues. Deletions cut 0 bases from V and 1 base from J, with 7 bases between. The chain's CDR3 is CASSLVSSNYGYTF. The CDR3 DNA sequence: TGTGCCAGCAGCTTGGTTTCCAGTAACTATGGCTACACCTTC. Full variable domain (outside the CDR3, taken from reference TRBV5-4 and TRBJ1-2): ETGVTQSPTHLIKTRGQQVTLRCSSQSGHNTVSWYQQALGQGPQFIFQYYREEENGRGNFPPRFSGLQFPNYSSELNVNALELDDSALYLCASSLVSSNYGYTFGSGTRLTVV.

This clone was recorded once. The chain uses TRBV6-1 and TRBJ2-5; D might be TRBD2 (6 bases). Per germline, CDR1 MNHNS and CDR2 SASEGT. This CDR3 is built from 15 residues. The ends were cut back, 3 bases at V and 1 base at J, with 12 bases in the middle. The CDR3 sequence: CASSDRAGSQETQYF. CDR3 DNA sequence: TGTGCCAGCAGTGATCGGGCGGGGAGCCAAGAGACCCAGTACTTC.

The rearrangement joins TRBV7-9 to TRBJ1-1, with 7 positions matching TRBD1. Germline CDR1 SEHNR, CDR2 FQNEAQ (reference sequence). This CDR3 contains 14 residues. The V gene end was trimmed by 3 bases and the J gene end by 6 bases; junction bases not matched to a gene: 7. In DNA form, the CDR3 reads TGTGCCAGCAGCTTGGGACAGTTAACATCTGAAGCTTTCTTT. Amino acids: CASSLGQLTSEAFF.